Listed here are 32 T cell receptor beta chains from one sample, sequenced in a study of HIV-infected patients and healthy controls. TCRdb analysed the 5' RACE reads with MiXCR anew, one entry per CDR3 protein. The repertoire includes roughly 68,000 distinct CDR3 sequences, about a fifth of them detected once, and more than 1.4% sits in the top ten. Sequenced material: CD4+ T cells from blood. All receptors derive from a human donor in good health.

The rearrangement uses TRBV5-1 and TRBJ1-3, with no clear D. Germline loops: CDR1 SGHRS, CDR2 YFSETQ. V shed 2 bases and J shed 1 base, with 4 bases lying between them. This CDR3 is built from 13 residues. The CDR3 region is CASSFESGNTIYF. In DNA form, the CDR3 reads TGCGCCAGCAGCTTTGAGTCTGGAAACACCATATATTTT.

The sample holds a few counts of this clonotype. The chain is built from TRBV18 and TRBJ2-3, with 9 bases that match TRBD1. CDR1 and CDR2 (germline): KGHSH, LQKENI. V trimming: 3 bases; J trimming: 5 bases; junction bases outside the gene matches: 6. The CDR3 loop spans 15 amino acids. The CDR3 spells CASSPGQGSVDTQYF. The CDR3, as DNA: TGTGCCAGCTCACCCGGACAGGGGAGTGTAGATACGCAGTATTTT.

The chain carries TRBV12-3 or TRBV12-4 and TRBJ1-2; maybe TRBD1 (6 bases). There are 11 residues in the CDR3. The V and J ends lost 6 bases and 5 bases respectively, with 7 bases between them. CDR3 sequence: CASSQGYGYTF. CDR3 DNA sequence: TGTGCCAGCAGCCAGGGGTATGGCTACACCTTC.

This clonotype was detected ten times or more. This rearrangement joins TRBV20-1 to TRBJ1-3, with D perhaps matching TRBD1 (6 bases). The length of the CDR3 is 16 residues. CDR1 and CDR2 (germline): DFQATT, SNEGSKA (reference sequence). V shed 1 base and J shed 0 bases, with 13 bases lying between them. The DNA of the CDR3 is TGCAGTGCTAGAGGGGAGGGGGGGACCTCTGGAAACACCATATATTTT. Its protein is CSARGEGGTSGNTIYF.

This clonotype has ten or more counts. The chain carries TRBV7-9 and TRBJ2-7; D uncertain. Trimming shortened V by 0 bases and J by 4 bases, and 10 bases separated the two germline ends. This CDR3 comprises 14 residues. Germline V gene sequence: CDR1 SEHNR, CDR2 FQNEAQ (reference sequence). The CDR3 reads CASSLAGQAYEQYF. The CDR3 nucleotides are TGTGCCAGCAGCTTAGCTGGCCAAGCTTACGAGCAGTACTTC.

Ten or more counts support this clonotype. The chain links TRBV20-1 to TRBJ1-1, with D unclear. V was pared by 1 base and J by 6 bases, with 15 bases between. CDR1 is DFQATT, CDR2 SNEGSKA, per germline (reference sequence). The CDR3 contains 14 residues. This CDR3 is CSARGGRGESEAFF. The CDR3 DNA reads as TGCAGTGCTAGAGGCGGGCGGGGAGAATCTGAAGCTTTCTTT.

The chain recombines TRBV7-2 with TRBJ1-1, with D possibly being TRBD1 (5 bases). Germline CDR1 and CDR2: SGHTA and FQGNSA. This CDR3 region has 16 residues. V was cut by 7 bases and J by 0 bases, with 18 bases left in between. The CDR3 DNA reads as TGTGCCAGCACCCGGCGTGGGGGATCGGTGAACACTGAAGCTTTCTTT. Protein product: CASTRRGGSVNTEAFF.

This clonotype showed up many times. In nucleotides, the CDR3 is TGTGCCTGGAGTGGACAGGGGCATATGAACTATGGCTACACCTTC. The encoded protein is CAWSGQGHMNYGYTF. V gene TRBV30 combines with J gene TRBJ1-2; 8 nucleotides match TRBD1. There are 15 residues in the CDR3. Germline trimming cut 1 base from V and 2 bases from J; bases unmatched to any gene: 6. From germline, CDR1 is GTSNPN and CDR2 SVGIG (reference sequence).

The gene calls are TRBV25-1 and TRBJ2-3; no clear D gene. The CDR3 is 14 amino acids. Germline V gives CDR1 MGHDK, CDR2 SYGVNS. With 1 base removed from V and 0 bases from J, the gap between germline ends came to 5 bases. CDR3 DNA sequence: TGTGCCAGCAGTGAATTCAGCAGCACAGATACGCAGTATTTT. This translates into CASSEFSSTDTQYF. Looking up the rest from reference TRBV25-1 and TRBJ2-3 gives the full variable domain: EADIYQTPRYLVIGTGKKITLECSQTMGHDKMYWYQQDPGMELHLIHYSYGVNSTEKGDLSSESTVSRIRTEHFPLTLESARPSHTSQYLCASSEFSSTDTQYFGPGTRLTVL.

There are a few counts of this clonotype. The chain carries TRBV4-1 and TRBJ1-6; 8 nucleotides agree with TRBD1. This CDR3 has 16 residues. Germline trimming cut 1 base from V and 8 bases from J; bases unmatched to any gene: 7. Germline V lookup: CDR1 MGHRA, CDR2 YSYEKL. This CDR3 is CASSQVQGALHSPLHF. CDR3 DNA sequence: TGCGCCAGCAGCCAAGTCCAGGGGGCGCTTCATTCACCCCTCCACTTT.

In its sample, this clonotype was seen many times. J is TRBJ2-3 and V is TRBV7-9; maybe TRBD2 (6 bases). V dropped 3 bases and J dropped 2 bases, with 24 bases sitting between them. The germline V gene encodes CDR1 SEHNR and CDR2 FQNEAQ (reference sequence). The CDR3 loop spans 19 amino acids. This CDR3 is CASSLGGPRDGLNTDTQYF. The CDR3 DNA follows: TGTGCCAGCAGCTTGGGGGGACCTAGAGACGGACTGAACACAGATACGCAGTATTTT.

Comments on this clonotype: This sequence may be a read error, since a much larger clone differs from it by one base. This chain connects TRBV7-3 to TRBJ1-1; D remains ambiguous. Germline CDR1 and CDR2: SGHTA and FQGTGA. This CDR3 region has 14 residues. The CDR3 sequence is CPSSLTDMNTEAFF. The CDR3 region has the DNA TGTCCCAGCAGCTTAACTGACATGAACACTGAAGCTTTCTTT.

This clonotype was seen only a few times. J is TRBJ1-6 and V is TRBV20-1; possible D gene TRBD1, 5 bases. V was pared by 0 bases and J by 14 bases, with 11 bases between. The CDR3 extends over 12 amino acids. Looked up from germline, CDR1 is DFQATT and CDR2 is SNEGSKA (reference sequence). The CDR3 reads CSAREGQLSLHF. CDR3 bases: TGCAGTGCTAGAGAGGGGCAGCTTTCCCTCCACTTT.

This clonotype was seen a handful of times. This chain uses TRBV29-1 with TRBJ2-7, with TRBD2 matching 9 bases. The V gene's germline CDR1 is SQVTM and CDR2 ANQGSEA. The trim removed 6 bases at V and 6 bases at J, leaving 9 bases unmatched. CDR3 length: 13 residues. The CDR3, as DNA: TGCAGCGTACCGGGACTAGCTAGGCCCGAGCAGTACTTC. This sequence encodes CSVPGLARPEQYF.

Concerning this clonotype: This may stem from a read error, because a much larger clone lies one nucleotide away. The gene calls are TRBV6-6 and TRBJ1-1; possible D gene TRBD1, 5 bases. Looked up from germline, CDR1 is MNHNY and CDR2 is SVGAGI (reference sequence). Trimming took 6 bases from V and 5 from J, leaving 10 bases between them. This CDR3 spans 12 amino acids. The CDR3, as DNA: TGTGCCAGCAGGAAACAGGCGACTGAAGCTTTCTTT. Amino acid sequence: CASRKQATEAFF.

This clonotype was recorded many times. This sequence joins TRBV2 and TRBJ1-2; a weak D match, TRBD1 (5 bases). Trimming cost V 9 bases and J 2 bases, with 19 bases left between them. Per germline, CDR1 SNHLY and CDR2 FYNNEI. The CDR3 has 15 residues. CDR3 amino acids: CASQRQETANYGYTF. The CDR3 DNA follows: TGTGCCAGTCAACGGCAGGAGACAGCGAACTATGGCTACACCTTC.

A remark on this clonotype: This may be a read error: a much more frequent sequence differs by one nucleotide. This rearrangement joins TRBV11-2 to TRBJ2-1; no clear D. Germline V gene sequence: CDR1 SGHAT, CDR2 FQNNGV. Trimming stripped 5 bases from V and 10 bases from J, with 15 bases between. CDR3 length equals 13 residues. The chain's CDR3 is CASSPPHSWEQFF. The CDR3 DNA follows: TGTGCCAGCAGCCCACCGCACTCCTGGGAGCAGTTCTTC.

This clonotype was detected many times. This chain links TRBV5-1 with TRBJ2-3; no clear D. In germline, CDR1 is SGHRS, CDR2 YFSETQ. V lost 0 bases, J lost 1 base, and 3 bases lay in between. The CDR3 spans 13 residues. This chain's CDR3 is CASSLAGTDTQYF. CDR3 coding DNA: TGCGCCAGCAGCTTGGCAGGCACAGATACGCAGTATTTT.

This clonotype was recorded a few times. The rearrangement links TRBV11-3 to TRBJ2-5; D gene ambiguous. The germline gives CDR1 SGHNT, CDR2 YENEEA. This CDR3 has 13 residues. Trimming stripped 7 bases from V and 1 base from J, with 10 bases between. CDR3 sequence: CASIELSQETQYF. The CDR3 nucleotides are TGTGCCAGCATCGAACTCTCCCAAGAGACCCAGTACTTC. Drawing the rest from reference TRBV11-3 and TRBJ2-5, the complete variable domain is EAGVVQSPRYKIIEKKQPVAFWCNPISGHNTLYWYLQNLGQGPELLIRYENEEAVDDSQLPKDRFSAERLKGVDSTLKIQPAELGDSAVYLCASIELSQETQYFGPGTRLLVL.

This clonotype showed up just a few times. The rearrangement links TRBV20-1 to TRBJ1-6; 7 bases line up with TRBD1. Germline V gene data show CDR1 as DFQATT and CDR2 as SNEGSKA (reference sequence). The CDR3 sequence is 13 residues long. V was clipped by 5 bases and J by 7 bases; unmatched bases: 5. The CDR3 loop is CSASGDRNSPLHF. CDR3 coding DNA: TGCAGTGCTTCGGGGGACAGAAATTCACCCCTCCACTTT.

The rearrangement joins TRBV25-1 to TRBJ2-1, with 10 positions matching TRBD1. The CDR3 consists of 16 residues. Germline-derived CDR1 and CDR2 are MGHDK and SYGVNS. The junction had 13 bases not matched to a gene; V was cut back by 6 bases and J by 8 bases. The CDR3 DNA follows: TGTGCCAGCAGCCCCACTCTGACAGGGGGCGTGTATGAGCAGTTCTTC. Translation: CASSPTLTGGVYEQFF.

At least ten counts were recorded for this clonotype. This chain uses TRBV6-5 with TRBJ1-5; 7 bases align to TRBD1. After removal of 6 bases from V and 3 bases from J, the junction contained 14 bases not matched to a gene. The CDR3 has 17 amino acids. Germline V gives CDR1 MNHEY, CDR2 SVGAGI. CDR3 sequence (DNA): TGTGCCAGCAGGACCTTGGGACAGCCACAGATCAATCAGCCCCAGCATTTT. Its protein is CASRTLGQPQINQPQHF.

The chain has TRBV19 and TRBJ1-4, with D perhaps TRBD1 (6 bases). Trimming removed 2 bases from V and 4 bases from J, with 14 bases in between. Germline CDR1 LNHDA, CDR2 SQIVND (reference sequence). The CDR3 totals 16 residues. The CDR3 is CASSITDRFRNEKLFF. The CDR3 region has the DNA TGTGCCAGTAGTATAACCGACAGGTTCCGTAATGAAAAACTGTTTTTT. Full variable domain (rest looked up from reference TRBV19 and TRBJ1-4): DGGITQSPKYLFRKEGQNVTLSCEQNLNHDAMYWYRQDPGQGLRLIYYSQIVNDFQKGDIAEGYSVSREKKESFPLTVTSAQKNPTAFYLCASSITDRFRNEKLFFGSGTQLSVL.

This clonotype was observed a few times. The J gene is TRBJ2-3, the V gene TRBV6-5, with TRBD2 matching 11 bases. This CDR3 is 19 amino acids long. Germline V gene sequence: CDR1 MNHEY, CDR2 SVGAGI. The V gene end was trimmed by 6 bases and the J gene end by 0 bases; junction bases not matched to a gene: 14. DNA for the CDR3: TGTGCCAGCAGAGCCCTAGCGGGAGGCTTGGGTTCTAGCACAGATACGCAGTATTTT. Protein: CASRALAGGLGSSTDTQYF.

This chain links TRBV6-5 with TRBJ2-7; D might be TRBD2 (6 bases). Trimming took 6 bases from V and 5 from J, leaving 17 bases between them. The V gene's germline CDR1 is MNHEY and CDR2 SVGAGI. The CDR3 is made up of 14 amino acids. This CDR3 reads CASSQFVGGNEQYF. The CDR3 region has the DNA TGTGCCAGCAGCCAGTTCGTGGGAGGCAACGAGCAGTACTTC.

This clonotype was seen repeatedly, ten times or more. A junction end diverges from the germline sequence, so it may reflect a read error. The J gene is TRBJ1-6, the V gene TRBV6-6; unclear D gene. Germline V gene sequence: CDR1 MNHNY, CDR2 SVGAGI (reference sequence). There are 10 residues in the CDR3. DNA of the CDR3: TGTGCCAGCAGAGGCGACGGGCACTTCTTT. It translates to CASRGDGHFF.

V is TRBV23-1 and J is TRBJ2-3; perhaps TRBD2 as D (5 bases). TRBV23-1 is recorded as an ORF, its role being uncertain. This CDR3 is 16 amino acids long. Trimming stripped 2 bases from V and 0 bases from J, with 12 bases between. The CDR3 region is CASSQTQDSSTDTQYF. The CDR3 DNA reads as TGCGCCAGCAGTCAAACCCAGGACTCTAGCACAGATACGCAGTATTTT.

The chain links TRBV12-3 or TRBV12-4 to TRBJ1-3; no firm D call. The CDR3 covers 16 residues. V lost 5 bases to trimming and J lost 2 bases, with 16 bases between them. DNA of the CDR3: TGTGCCAGCAGTCCCAGCCGGCTCGCCGCTGGAAACACCATATATTTT. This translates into CASSPSRLAAGNTIYF.

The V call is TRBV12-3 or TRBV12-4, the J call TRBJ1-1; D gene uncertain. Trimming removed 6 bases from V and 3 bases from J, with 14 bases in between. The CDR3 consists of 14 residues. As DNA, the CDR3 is TGTGCCAGCAGCATAGGGCTTTGGGACACTGAAGCTTTCTTT. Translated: CASSIGLWDTEAFF.

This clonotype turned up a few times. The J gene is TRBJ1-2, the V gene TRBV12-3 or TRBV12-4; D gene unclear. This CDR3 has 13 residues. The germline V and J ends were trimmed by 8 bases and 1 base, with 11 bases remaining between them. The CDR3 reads CASQRGINYGYTF. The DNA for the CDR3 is TGTGCCAGCCAGCGCGGTATTAACTATGGCTACACCTTC.

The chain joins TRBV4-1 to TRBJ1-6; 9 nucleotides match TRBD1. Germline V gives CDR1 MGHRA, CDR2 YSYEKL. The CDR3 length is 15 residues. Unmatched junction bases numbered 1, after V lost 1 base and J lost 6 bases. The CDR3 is CASSQVTGGNSPLHF. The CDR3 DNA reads TGCGCCAGCAGCCAAGTGACAGGGGGTAATTCACCCCTCCACTTT.

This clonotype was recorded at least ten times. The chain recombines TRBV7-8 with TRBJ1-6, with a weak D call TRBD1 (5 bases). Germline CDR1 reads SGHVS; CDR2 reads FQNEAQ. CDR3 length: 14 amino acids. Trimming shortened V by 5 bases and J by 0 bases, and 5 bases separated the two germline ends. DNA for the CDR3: TGTGCCAGCAGCACAGGCTCCTATAATTCACCCCTCCACTTT. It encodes CASSTGSYNSPLHF.